The 18 T cell receptor beta chains given below trace back to one sample, sequenced in a study of T cell responses to AZD1222 COVID-19 vaccine. The protocol was immunoSEQ multiplex PCR, while the TCRdb copy is restricted to in-frame clones and leaves out a portion. Counted here are 120,000 or so clones, 85% to 90% occurring once; the ten biggest clones make up 25% to 35%. Sample: peripheral blood, taken on day 0 of AZD1222 vaccination. The receptors stem from an adult in good health.

The CDR3 nucleotides are TGTGCCATCGGCCAGGGGGGAGTGGGCAATCAGCCCCAGCATTTT. Translation: CAIGQGGVGNQPQHF. The V call is TRBV10-3, the J call TRBJ1-5; 7 bases line up with TRBD1. The CDR3 has 15 residues. Per germline, CDR1 ENHRY and CDR2 SYGVKD. Unmatched junction bases numbered 9, after V lost 8 bases and J lost 2 bases.

This clone has a handful of counts. V usage is TRBV7-2 and J usage is TRBJ2-5; D might be TRBD1 or TRBD2, each matching 6 bases. Trimming pared 1 base from V and 5 bases from J, leaving 14 bases between. Per germline, CDR1 SGHTA and CDR2 FQGNSA. The CDR3 is made up of 15 amino acids. The CDR3 sequence is CASSLVGGNRETQYF. CDR3 bases: TGTGCCAGCAGCTTAGTAGGGGGGAATCGGGAGACCCAGTACTTC. Looking up the rest from reference TRBV7-2 and TRBJ2-5 gives the full variable domain: GAGVSQSPSNKVTEKGKDVELRCDPISGHTALYWYRQSLGQGLEFLIYFQGNSAPDKSGLPSDRFSAERTGGSVSTLTIQRTQQEDSAVYLCASSLVGGNRETQYFGPGTRLLVL.

This chain connects TRBV19 to TRBJ1-5; D may be TRBD1 (5 bases). Trimming removed 5 bases at V and 3 bases at J, with 14 bases between. Looked up from germline, CDR1 is LNHDA and CDR2 is SQIVND (reference sequence). This CDR3 comprises 15 residues. CDR3 amino acids: CASSFGTVHNQPQHF. The CDR3 DNA reads TGTGCCAGTAGTTTCGGGACCGTCCACAATCAGCCCCAGCATTTT.

V and J are TRBV5-5 and TRBJ1-4; D remains ambiguous. This CDR3 contains 14 residues. In germline, CDR1 is SGHKS, CDR2 YYEKEE (reference sequence). V lost 2 bases, J lost 4 bases, and 9 bases lay in between. The CDR3, as DNA: TGTGCCAGCAGCTTTGGGCAGAATAATGAAAAACTGTTTTTT. Translating it yields CASSFGQNNEKLFF.

The CDR3 nucleotides read TGTGCCAGCAGCCTCCAGAGTAGTCCTGAGGGGACCCAGTACTTC. Its protein is CASSLQSSPEGTQYF. The rearrangement uses TRBV9 and TRBJ2-5, with D possibly being TRBD2 (5 bases). CDR3 length equals 15 residues. In germline, CDR1 is SGDLS, CDR2 YYNGEE. The V end was cut by 4 bases, the J end by 7 bases, with 20 bases between.

The rearrangement links TRBV25-1 to TRBJ1-6, with D maybe TRBD1 (6 bases). The CDR3 runs to 15 residues. The V end was cut by 3 bases, the J end by 10 bases, with 16 bases between. The germline V gene has CDR1 MGHDK and CDR2 SYGVNS. Here the CDR3 reads CASSDGWGGQSPLHF. The CDR3 coding sequence is TGTGCCAGCAGTGACGGTTGGGGGGGCCAATCACCCCTCCACTTT. Full variable domain (remainder filled in from reference TRBV25-1 and TRBJ1-6): EADIYQTPRYLVIGTGKKITLECSQTMGHDKMYWYQQDPGMELHLIHYSYGVNSTEKGDLSSESTVSRIRTEHFPLTLESARPSHTSQYLCASSDGWGGQSPLHFGNGTRLTVT.

This clone was observed a single time. The gene calls are TRBV7-9 and TRBJ1-1; maybe TRBD1 (6 bases). V lost 1 base, J lost 3 bases, and 9 bases lay in between. Germline values: CDR1 SEHNR, CDR2 FQNEAQ (reference sequence). The CDR3 covers 14 residues. DNA for the CDR3: TGTGCCAGCAGCTTAGAGGGGGGACACACTGAAGCTTTCTTT. Amino acids: CASSLEGGHTEAFF.

The rearrangement uses TRBV27 and TRBJ2-1, with 9 bases aligning to TRBD2. CDR1 and CDR2 (germline): MNHEY, SMNVEV (reference sequence). The junction had 9 bases not matched to a gene; V was cut back by 10 bases and J by 5 bases. The CDR3 has 14 residues. CDR3 sequence reads: CATKPGLAHNEQFF. The CDR3 DNA reads as TGTGCCACTAAACCGGGACTAGCACACAATGAGCAGTTCTTC.

The chain couples TRBV7-2 to TRBJ1-5, with D unclear. The CDR3 is 17 amino acids. The V and J ends lost 1 base and 2 bases respectively, with 15 bases between them. CDR1 is SGHTA and CDR2 is FQGNSA in the germline V gene. CDR3 region: CASSLVGQPVGNQPQHF. The CDR3 DNA is TGTGCCAGCAGCTTAGTTGGCCAGCCAGTAGGCAATCAGCCCCAGCATTTT. The complete variable domain, with remaining parts taken from reference TRBV7-2 and TRBJ1-5, reads GAGVSQSPSNKVTEKGKDVELRCDPISGHTALYWYRQSLGQGLEFLIYFQGNSAPDKSGLPSDRFSAERTGGSVSTLTIQRTQQEDSAVYLCASSLVGQPVGNQPQHFGDGTRLSIL.

The chain has TRBV7-2 and TRBJ2-3; TRBD2 agrees at 14 bases. J was trimmed by 1 base and V by 5 bases; bases with no gene match: 5. In germline, CDR1 is SGHTA, CDR2 FQGNSA. The CDR3 covers 17 residues. Here the CDR3 DNA reads TGTGCCAGCAGCGCCAGACTAGCGGGGGGGCGCACAGATACGCAGTATTTT. Encoded protein: CASSARLAGGRTDTQYF.

The V gene is TRBV7-3, the J gene TRBJ2-1; TRBD2 matches 11 bases. CDR1 and CDR2 from the germline V gene are SGHTA and FQGTGA. CDR3 length: 15 residues. V shed 5 bases and J 5 bases; nucleotides not matched to a gene: 5. The CDR3 coding sequence is TGTGCCAGCAGCCGTAGCGGGGGGGCCAACAATGAGCAGTTCTTC. Protein: CASSRSGGANNEQFF.

The J gene is TRBJ2-3, the V gene TRBV7-3; D remains ambiguous. V was shortened by 5 bases and J by 1 base, with 10 bases between the two germline ends. The germline V gene encodes CDR1 SGHTA and CDR2 FQGTGA. The CDR3 covers 14 residues. The CDR3 bases are TGTGCCAGCAGCCCACGCCGGGGCACAGATACGCAGTATTTT. Translating it yields CASSPRRGTDTQYF.

The V call is TRBV30, the J call TRBJ1-2; D is possibly TRBD1 (5 bases). Trimming stripped 0 bases from V and 3 bases from J, with 5 bases between. The CDR3 sequence is 12 residues long. Germline assignment: CDR1 GTSNPN and CDR2 SVGIG (reference sequence). The CDR3 DNA sequence: TGTGCCTGGAGTGTACAGGACTATGGCTACACCTTC. Encoded protein: CAWSVQDYGYTF.

This chain uses TRBV27 with TRBJ1-2; D might be TRBD1 (5 bases). The germline V gene has CDR1 MNHEY and CDR2 SMNVEV (reference sequence). The CDR3 runs to 15 residues. Trimming took 5 bases from V and 0 from J, leaving 13 bases between them. The CDR3 DNA follows: TGTGCCAGCAGTCCCGGGACGGTCCCTAACTATGGCTACACCTTC. Amino acids: CASSPGTVPNYGYTF.

The chain recombines TRBV4-2 with TRBJ1-1; no clear D. CDR1 is LGHNA and CDR2 is YNFKEQ in the germline V gene. The CDR3 length is 19 residues. The ends were cut back, 0 bases at V and 1 base at J, with 21 bases in the middle. The CDR3 protein is CASSQDLSATPGTNTEAFF. CDR3 coding DNA: TGTGCCAGCAGCCAAGATCTCTCGGCTACACCTGGTACGAACACTGAAGCTTTCTTT.

The rearrangement uses TRBV7-9 and TRBJ2-5; TRBD1 or TRBD2 may be the D gene (5 bases each). Trimming cost V 1 base and J 2 bases, with 8 bases left between them. This CDR3 contains 14 residues. CDR1 is SEHNR and CDR2 is FQNEAQ in the germline V gene (reference sequence). CDR3 residues: CASSLGDGQETQYF. The DNA of the CDR3 is TGTGCCAGCAGCTTAGGGGACGGTCAAGAGACCCAGTACTTC.

The V and J genes are TRBV5-1 and TRBJ1-2; D gene unclear. The CDR3 length is 15 residues. The germline V and J ends were trimmed by 0 bases and 4 bases, with 13 bases remaining between them. Germline lookup yields CDR1 SGHRS and CDR2 YFSETQ. The CDR3 nucleotides read TGCGCCAGCAGCTTGGTACTGGGAGAAGGCTATGGCTACACCTTC. Its translation is CASSLVLGEGYGYTF.

The chain recombines TRBV18 with TRBJ2-5; D not certain. The CDR3 covers 12 residues. The V end lost 3 bases, the J end lost 1 base, and 3 bases lay between the germline ends. Per the germline V gene, CDR1 is KGHSH and CDR2 is LQKENI. This chain's CDR3 is CASSPSQETQYF. The CDR3, as DNA: TGTGCCAGCTCACCCTCCCAAGAGACCCAGTACTTC.